This TCR beta chain was sequenced in a study of cytomegalovirus exposure and HLA in healthy donors. Broader study findings: Per a prior analysis, the majority of TCR beta V segments were productive roughly 90% or roughly 30% of the time. The classifier, whose performance was assessed in both the original and validation cohorts, reportedly diagnosed cytomegalovirus status with high specificity and sensitivity.

Concerning this clone itself: Its antigen is not known.

Germline values: CDR1 GTSNPN, CDR2 SVGIG (reference sequence). Trimming removed 4 bases from V and 9 bases from J, with 4 bases in between. The CDR3 covers 9 residues. 60 Vbeta and 13 Jbeta primers were used in PCR. Some clones are missing from TCRdb's copy, which holds only in-frame ones; the method was immunoSEQ multiplex PCR. The sample includes 140,000 to 150,000 clones, about 66% seen only once; the top ten take 1.8%. Sampled while nominally healthy, donors likely had unrecorded immune exposures. The chain recombines TRBV30 with TRBJ1-5; no clear D. The sample consisted of PBMCs. The receptor's source is a male donor in good health and CMV-seronegative. CDR3 sequence reads: CAWIGPQHF. CDR3 coding DNA: TGTGCCTGGATCGGGCCCCAGCATTTT.